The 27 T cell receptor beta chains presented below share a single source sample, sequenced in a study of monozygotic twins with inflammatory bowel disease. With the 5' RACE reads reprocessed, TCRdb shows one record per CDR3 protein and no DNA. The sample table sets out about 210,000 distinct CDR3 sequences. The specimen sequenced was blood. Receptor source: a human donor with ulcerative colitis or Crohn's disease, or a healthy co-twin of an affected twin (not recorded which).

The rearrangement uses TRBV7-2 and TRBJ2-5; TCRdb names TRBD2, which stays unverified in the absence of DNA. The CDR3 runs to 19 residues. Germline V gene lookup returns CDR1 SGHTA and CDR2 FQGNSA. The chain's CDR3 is CASSLASTWLAIVQETQYF.

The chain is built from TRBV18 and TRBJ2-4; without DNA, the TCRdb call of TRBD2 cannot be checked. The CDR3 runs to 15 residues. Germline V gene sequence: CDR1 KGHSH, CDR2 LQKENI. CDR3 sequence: CASSSLTSGEGIQYF. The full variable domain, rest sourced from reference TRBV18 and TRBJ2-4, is NAGVMQNPRHLVRRRGQEARLRCSPMKGHSHVYWYRQLPEEGLKFMVYLQKENIIDESGMPKERFSAEFPKEGPSILRIQQVVRGDSAAYFCASSSLTSGEGIQYFGAGTRLSVL.

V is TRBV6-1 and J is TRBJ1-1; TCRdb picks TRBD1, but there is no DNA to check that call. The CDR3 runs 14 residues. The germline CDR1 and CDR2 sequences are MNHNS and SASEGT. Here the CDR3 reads CASRDGTGETEAFF.

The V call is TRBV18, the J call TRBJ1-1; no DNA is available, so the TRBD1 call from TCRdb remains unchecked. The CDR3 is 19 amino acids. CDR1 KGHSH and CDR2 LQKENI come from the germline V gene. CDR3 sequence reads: CASSPNPTGFGIGDTEAFF.

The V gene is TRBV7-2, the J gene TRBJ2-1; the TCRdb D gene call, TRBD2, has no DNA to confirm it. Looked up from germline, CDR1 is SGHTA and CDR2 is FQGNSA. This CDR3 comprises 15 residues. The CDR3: CASSMAAGPFNEQFF.

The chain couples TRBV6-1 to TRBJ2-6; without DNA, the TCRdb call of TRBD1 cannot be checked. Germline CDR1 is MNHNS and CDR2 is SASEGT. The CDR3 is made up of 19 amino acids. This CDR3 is CASRTTGGAPVGGANVLTF.

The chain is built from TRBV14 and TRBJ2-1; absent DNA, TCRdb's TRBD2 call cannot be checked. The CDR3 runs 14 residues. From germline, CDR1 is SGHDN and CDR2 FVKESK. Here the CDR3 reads CASSQSSRTGPEFF.

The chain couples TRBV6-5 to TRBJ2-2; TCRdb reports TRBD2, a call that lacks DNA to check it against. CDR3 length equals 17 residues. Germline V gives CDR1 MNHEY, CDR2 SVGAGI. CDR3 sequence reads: CASSYGSGTVNTGELFF.

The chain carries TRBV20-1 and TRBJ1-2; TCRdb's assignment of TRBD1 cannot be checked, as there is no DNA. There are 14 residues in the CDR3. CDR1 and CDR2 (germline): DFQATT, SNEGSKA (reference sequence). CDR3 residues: CSARDPRGGDGYTF.

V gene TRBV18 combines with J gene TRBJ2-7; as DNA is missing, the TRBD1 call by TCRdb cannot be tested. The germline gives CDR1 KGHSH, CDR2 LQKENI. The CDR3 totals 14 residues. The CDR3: CASSPGQGYYEQYF.

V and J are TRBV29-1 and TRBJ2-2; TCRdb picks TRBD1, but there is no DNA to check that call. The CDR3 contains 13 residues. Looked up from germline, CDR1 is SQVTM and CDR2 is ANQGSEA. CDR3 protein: CSVSRQRSGELFF.

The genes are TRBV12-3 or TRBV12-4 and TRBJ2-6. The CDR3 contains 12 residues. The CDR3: CASSSRANVLTF.

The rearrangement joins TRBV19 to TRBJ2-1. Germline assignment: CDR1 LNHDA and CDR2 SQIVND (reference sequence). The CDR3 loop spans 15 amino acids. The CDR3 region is CASSPDHSSYNEQFF.

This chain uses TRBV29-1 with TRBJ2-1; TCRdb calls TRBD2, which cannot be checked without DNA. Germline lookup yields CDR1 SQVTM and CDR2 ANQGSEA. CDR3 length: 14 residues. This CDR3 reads CSVEKIRRGNEQFF.

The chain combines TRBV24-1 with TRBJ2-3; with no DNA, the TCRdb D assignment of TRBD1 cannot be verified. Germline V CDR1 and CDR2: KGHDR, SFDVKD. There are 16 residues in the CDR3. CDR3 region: CATSDPAGGSADTQYF.

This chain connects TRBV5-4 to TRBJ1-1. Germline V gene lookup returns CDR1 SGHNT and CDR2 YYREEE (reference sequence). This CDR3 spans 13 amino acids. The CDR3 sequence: CASSPHMNTEAFF.

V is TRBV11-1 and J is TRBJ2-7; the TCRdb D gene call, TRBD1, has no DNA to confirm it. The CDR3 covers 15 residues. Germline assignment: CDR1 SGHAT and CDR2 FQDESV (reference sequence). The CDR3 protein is CASSQGRTGRNEQYF.

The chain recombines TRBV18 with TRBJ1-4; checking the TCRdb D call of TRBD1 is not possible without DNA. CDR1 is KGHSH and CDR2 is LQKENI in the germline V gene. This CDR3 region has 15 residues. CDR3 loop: CASSGTTSTNEKLFF.

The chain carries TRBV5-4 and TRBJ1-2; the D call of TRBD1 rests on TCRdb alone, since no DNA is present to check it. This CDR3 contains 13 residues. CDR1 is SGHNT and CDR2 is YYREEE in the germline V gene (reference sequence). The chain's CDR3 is CASTTKSGDGYTF.

CDR3 sequence reads: CASSLNLWENSYEQYF. The chain couples TRBV7-2 to TRBJ2-7. CDR3 length: 16 residues. The germline CDR1 and CDR2 sequences are SGHTA and FQGNSA.

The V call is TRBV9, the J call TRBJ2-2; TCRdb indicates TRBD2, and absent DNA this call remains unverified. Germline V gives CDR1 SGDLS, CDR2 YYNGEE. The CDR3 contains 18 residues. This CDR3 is CASSPRWGAGTNTGELFF. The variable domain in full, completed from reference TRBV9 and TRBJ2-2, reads DSGVTQTPKHLITATGQRVTLRCSPRSGDLSVYWYQQSLDQGLQFLIQYYNGEERAKGNILERFSAQQFPDLHSELNLSSLELGDSALYFCASSPRWGAGTNTGELFFGEGSRLTVL.

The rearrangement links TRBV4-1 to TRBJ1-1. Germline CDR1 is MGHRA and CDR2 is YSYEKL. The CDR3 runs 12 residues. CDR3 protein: CASSHPFTEAFF.

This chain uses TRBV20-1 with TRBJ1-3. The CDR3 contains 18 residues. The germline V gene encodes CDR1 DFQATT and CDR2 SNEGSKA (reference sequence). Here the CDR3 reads CSALPVEVGGNSGNTINF.

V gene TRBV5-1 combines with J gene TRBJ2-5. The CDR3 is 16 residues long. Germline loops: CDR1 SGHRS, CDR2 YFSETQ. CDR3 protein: CASSLGVNRLGETQYF.

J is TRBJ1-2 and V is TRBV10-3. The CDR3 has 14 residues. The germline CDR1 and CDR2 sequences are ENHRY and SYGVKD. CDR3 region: CAISEYVPDDGYTF.

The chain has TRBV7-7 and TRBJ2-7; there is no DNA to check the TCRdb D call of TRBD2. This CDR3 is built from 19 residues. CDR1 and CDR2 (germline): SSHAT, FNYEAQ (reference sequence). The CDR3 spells CASSLASPLIAGEHYEQYF.

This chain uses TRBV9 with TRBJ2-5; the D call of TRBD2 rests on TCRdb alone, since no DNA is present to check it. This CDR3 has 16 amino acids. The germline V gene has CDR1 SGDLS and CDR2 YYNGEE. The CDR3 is CASSGGLAGGTETQYF.